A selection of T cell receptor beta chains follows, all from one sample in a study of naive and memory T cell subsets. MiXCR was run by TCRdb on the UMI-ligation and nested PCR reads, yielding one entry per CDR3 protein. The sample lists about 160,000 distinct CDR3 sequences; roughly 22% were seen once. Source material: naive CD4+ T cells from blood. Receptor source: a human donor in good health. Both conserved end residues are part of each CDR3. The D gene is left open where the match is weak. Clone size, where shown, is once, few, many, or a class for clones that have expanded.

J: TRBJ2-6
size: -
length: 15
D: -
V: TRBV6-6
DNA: TGTGCCAGCAGTTACTCCAGCTCTGGGGCCAACGTCCTGACTTTC
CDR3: CASSYSSSGANVLTF

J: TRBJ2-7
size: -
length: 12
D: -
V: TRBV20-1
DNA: TGCAGTGCTAGATCCAGGGCCTACGAGCAGTACTTC
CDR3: CSARSRAYEQYF

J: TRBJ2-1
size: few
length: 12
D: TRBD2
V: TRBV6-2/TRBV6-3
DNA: TGTGCCAGCTGGAGCGGGATCAATGAGCAGTTCTTC
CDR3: CASWSGINEQFF

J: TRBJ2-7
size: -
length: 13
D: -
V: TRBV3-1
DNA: TGTGCCAGCAGCTATAGGGACCTCTACGAGCAGTACTTC
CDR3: CASSYRDLYEQYF

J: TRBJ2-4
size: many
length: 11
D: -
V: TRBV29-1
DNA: TGCAGCGTACAGGGATCGGGCATTCAGTACTTC
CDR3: CSVQGSGIQYF

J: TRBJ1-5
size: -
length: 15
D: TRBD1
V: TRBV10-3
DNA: TGTGCCATCAGTGGACAGACAGGGCCCAATCAGCCCCAGCATTTT
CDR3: CAISGQTGPNQPQHF

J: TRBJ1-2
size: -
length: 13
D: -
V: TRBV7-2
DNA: TGTGCCAGTTCGTGGGGGGGCGGCTATGGCTACACCTTC
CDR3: CASSWGGGYGYTF

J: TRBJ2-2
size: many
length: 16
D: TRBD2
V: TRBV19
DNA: TGTGCCAGTAGTATGCTAGCGGGAGTATTAGGCGGGGAGCTGTTTTTT
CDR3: CASSMLAGVLGGELFF

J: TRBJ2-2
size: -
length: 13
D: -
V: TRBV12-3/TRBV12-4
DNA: TGTGCCAGCAGGTGGACAGCCACCGGGGAGCTGTTTTTT
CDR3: CASRWTATGELFF

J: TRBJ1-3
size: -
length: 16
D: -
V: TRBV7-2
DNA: TGTGCCAGCAGCTTAGGAATCGCATCCTCTGGAAACACCATATATTTT
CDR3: CASSLGIASSGNTIYF